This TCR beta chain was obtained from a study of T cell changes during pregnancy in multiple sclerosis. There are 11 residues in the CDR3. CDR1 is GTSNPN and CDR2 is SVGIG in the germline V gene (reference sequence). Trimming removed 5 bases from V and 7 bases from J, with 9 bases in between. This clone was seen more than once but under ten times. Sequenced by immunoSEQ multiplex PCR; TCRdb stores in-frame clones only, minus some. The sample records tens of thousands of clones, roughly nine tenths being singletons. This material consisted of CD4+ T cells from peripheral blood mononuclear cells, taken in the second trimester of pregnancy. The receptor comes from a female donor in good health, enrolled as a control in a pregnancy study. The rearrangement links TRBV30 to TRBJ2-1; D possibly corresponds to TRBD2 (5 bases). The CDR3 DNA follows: TGTGCCTGGTTCCGAGGGAATGAGCAGTTCTTC. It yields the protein CAWFRGNEQFF.